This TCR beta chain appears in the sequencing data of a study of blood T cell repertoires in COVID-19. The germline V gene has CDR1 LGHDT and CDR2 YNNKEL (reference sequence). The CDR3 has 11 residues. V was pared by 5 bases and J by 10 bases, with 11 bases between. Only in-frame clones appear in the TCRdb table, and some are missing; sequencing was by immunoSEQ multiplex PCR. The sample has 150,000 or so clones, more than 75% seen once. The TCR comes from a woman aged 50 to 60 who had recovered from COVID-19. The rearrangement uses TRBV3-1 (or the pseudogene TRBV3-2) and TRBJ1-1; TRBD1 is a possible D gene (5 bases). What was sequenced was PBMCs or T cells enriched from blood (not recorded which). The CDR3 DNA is TGTGCCAGCAGCGAAAGGGGTGGAGCTTTCTTT. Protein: CASSERGGAFF.